This T cell receptor beta chain was captured by sequencing in a study of blood T cells in healthy people across ages. The V segment lost 5 bases and the J segment 1 base; nucleotides outside the gene matches: 5. This CDR3 comprises 14 residues. CDR1 and CDR2 (germline): SGHRS, YFSETQ. The individuals who served as donors were healthy Caucasians living in Russia, aged roughly 6 to 100. Each of the donors had roughly 10 milliliters of peripheral blood drawn into EDTA-treated Vacutainer tubes. The authors ran a second PCR of roughly 6 to 11 cycles using a sample-barcoded 5' primer and a J-beta primer mix. TCRdb passed the 5' RACE reads through MiXCR, listing each CDR3 protein once. In the table there are approximately 670,000 distinct CDR3 sequences, approximately 40% of which are singletons.

Sequenced sample: blood. The TCR originated in a man older than 75 in good health. This chain joins TRBV5-1 and TRBJ2-5; 7 nucleotides align to TRBD2. The CDR3 sequence is CASRLAQIQETQYF. The CDR3 nucleotides are TGCGCCAGCAGACTAGCGCAGATCCAAGAGACCCAGTACTTC.